A single sample is the source of the 16 T cell receptor beta chains below, sequenced in a study of OX40 agonist ivuxolimab in advanced cancers. The method was immunoSEQ multiplex PCR; TCRdb's version includes in-frame clones alone and lacks a portion of them. The sample shows under 85,000 clones, 85% of them seen only once. Sequencing used CD4+ or CD8+ T cells sorted from blood, obtained in a trial of the OX40 agonist ivuxolimab. The receptors derive from an adult with an advanced solid tumor such as melanoma, head and neck, liver or kidney cancer.

This clone was counted between two and nine times. The chain uses TRBV4-2 and TRBJ2-1, with 9 bases matching TRBD2. The CDR3 runs to 15 residues. Germline CDR1 reads LGHNA; CDR2 reads YNFKEQ. V dropped 0 bases and J dropped 5; count of bases not matched to a gene: 2. The CDR3 is CASSQEKRGDNEQFF. The CDR3 nucleotides read TGTGCCAGCAGCCAAGAAAAGCGGGGGGACAATGAGCAGTTCTTC.

The rearrangement joins TRBV7-9 to TRBJ2-1, with 9 bases that match TRBD2. Germline lookup yields CDR1 SEHNR and CDR2 FQNEAQ (reference sequence). The CDR3 spans 16 residues. With 5 bases clipped from V and 9 bases from J, the junction kept 14 bases outside the gene matches. The CDR3 coding sequence is TGTGCCAGCAGCCTACTTAGCGGGAGCGCCTACGGTGAGCAGTTCTTC. Protein: CASSLLSGSAYGEQFF. The whole variable domain, filled in from reference TRBV7-9 and TRBJ2-1, reads DTGVSQNPRHKITKRGQNVTFRCDPISEHNRLYWYRQTLGQGPEFLTYFQNEAQLEKSRLLSDRFSAERPKGSFSTLEIQRTEQGDSAMYLCASSLLSGSAYGEQFFGPGTRLTVL.

The chain joins TRBV4-3 to TRBJ2-3; TRBD2 matches at 8 bases. Germline values: CDR1 LGHNA, CDR2 YSLEER. The ends lost 1 base at V and 6 bases at J; junction bases unmatched: 3. The CDR3 extends over 14 amino acids. CDR3 DNA sequence: TGCGCCAGCAGCCAAGCGGGAGGGGTCGATACGCAGTATTTT. Translation gives CASSQAGGVDTQYF.

Only one count was recorded for this clone. The chain couples TRBV5-1 to TRBJ1-6; a possible D gene is TRBD1 (5 bases). The CDR3 extends over 16 amino acids. Germline V gene sequence: CDR1 SGHRS, CDR2 YFSETQ. V was pared by 4 bases and J by 6 bases, with 17 bases between. DNA of the CDR3: TGCGCCAGCAGCCAGGAGGGGCAGTTGAGTAATTCACCCCTCCACTTT. Translation gives CASSQEGQLSNSPLHF.

In this sample, this clone turned up once. This rearrangement joins TRBV2 to TRBJ2-1; D is perhaps TRBD2 (5 bases). Germline V gene lookup returns CDR1 SNHLY and CDR2 FYNNEI. There are 14 residues in the CDR3. Trimming took off 6 bases at V and 6 bases at J, with 15 bases between the two ends. The CDR3 nucleotides are TGTGCCAGCAGAGGGCTAGCCGACTCCAATGAGCAGTTCTTC. This encodes CASRGLADSNEQFF.

The gene calls are TRBV6-5 and TRBJ2-1; unclear D gene. Between the trimmed V and J ends, which lost 2 bases and 7 bases, there was a span of 6 bases. Germline V gene data show CDR1 as MNHEY and CDR2 as SVGAGI. There are 12 residues in the CDR3. DNA for the CDR3: TGTGCCAGCAGTTACACAAAAAATGAGCAGTTCTTC. It specifies CASSYTKNEQFF.

The rearrangement joins TRBV4-3 to TRBJ2-1; TRBD2 matches 12 bases. Germline-derived CDR1 and CDR2 are LGHNA and YSLEER. Trimming at V came to 4 bases and at J to 7 bases, leaving 2 bases not matched to a gene. The CDR3 contains 14 residues. CDR3 loop: CASSRTSGRNEQFF. As DNA, the CDR3 is TGCGCCAGCAGCCGAACTAGCGGGAGGAATGAGCAGTTCTTC.

This clone appeared a single time. This chain joins TRBV7-2 and TRBJ2-1; no definite D call. The CDR3 is 15 residues long. Deletions cut 6 bases from V and 2 bases from J, with 14 bases between. Germline V gives CDR1 SGHTA, CDR2 FQGNSA. The CDR3 here is CASRLPGSPYNEQFF. In DNA, the CDR3 is TGTGCCAGCAGACTTCCAGGCAGCCCCTACAATGAGCAGTTCTTC.

The rearrangement joins TRBV6-6 to TRBJ2-7; possible D gene TRBD2, 6 bases. V lost 5 bases and J lost 4, with 12 bases in between. This CDR3 is 13 amino acids long. CDR1 is MNHNY and CDR2 is SVGAGI in the germline V gene (reference sequence). The CDR3 sequence: CASSRDGGYEQYF. The CDR3 DNA reads TGTGCCAGCAGTCGGGACGGAGGGTACGAGCAGTACTTC.

The chain links TRBV7-2 to TRBJ2-2; 13 bases are shared with TRBD2. This CDR3 spans 17 amino acids. J was trimmed by 5 bases and V by 2 bases; bases with no gene match: 5. Germline V gene data show CDR1 as SGHTA and CDR2 as FQGNSA. This chain's CDR3 is CASSLTGTSGMTGELFF. The DNA of the CDR3 is TGTGCCAGCAGCTTAACGGGGACTAGCGGGATGACCGGGGAGCTGTTTTTT.

CDR3 in amino acids: CASSDLSYRGSAKNIQYF. CDR3 in DNA: TGTGCCAGCAGTGACCTCTCGTACCGGGGGTCGGCCAAAAACATTCAGTACTTC. V gene TRBV6-1 combines with J gene TRBJ2-4; possible D gene TRBD2, 6 bases. The V gene's germline CDR1 is MNHNS and CDR2 SASEGT. This CDR3 has 18 residues. V was trimmed by 3 bases and J by 1 base, leaving 19 bases between them.

This chain connects TRBV6-6 to TRBJ2-7, with D perhaps TRBD1 (5 bases). Germline V gene data show CDR1 as MNHNY and CDR2 as SVGAGI (reference sequence). Between the trimmed V and J ends, which lost 7 bases and 3 bases, there was a span of 13 bases. The length of the CDR3 is 13 residues. The CDR3 DNA is TGTGCCAGCACCCCCGGGCAGGGCTACGAGCAGTACTTC. Its protein product is CASTPGQGYEQYF.

The DNA of the CDR3 is TGTGCCAGCAGCTTAAGGGGCGGGGAGCTGTTTTTT. It encodes CASSLRGGELFF. This rearrangement joins TRBV7-3 to TRBJ2-2; D is uncertain. This CDR3 is 12 amino acids long. V shed 1 base and J shed 7 bases, with 4 bases lying between them. Germline assignment: CDR1 SGHTA and CDR2 FQGTGA.

This sequence joins TRBV28 and TRBJ1-1; possible D gene TRBD1, 5 bases. The CDR3 consists of 14 residues. With 3 bases removed from V and 6 bases from J, the gap between germline ends came to 14 bases. The germline gives CDR1 MDHEN, CDR2 SYDVKM. CDR3 protein: CASSLQGSFSEAFF. The DNA for the CDR3 is TGTGCCAGCAGTTTGCAGGGCTCGTTTTCTGAAGCTTTCTTT. Together with reference TRBV28 and TRBJ1-1, the CDR3 gives the full variable domain: DVKVTQSSRYLVKRTGEKVFLECVQDMDHENMFWYRQDPGLGLRLIYFSYDVKMKEKGDIPEGYSVSREKKERFSLILESASTNQTSMYLCASSLQGSFSEAFFGQGTRLTVV.

The chain joins TRBV15 to TRBJ2-7, with D possibly being TRBD1 or TRBD2 (5 bases each). The CDR3 contains 15 residues. V was trimmed by 0 bases and J by 6 bases, leaving 15 bases between them. Germline V gene lookup returns CDR1 LNHNV and CDR2 YYDKDF (reference sequence). As DNA, the CDR3 is TGTGCCACCAGCAGAGAAGGGACCTCAGCCTCCGAGCAGTACTTC. This sequence encodes CATSREGTSASEQYF.

This clone was seen just once. The rearrangement joins TRBV19 to TRBJ2-6, with D maybe TRBD2 (5 bases). The germline CDR1 and CDR2 sequences are LNHDA and SQIVND (reference sequence). The CDR3 is 16 amino acids. With 7 bases removed from V and 0 bases from J, the gap between germline ends came to 13 bases. CDR3 DNA: TGTGCCAGTACTCCTGGGCGGGTCTCTGGGGCCAACGTCCTGACTTTC. It translates to CASTPGRVSGANVLTF.